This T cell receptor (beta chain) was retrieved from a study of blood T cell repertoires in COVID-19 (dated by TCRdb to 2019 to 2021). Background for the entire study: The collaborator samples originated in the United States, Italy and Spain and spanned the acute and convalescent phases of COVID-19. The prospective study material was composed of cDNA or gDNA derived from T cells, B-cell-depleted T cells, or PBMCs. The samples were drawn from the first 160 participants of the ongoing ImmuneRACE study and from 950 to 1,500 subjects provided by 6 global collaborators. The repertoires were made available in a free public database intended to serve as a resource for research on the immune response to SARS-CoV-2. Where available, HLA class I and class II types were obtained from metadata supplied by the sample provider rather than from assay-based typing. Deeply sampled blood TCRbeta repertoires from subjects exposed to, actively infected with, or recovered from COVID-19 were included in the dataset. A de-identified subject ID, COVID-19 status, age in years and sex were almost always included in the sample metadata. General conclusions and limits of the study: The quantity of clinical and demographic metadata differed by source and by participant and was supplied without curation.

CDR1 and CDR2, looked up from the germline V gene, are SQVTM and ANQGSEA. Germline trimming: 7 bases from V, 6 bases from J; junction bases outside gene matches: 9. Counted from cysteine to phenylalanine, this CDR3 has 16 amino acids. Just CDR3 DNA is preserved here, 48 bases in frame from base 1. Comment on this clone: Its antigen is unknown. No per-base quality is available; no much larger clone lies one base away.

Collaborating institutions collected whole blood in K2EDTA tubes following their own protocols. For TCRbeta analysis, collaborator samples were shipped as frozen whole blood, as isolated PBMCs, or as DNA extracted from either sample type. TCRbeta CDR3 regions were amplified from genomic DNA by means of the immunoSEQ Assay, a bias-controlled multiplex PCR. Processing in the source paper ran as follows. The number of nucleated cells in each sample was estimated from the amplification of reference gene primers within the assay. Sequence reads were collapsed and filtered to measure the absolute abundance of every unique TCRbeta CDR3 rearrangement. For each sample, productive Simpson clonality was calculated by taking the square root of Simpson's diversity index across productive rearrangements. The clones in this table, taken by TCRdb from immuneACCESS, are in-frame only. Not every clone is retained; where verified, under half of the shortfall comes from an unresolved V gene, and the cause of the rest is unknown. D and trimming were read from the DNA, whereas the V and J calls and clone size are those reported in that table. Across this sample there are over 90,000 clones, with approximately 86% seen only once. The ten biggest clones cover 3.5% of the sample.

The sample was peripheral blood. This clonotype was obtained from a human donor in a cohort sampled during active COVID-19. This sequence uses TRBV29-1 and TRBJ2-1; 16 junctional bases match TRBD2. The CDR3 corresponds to CSAQGTSGRALNEQFF. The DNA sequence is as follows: TGCAGCGCCCAGGGGACTAGCGGGAGGGCCCTCAATGAGCAGTTCTTC.